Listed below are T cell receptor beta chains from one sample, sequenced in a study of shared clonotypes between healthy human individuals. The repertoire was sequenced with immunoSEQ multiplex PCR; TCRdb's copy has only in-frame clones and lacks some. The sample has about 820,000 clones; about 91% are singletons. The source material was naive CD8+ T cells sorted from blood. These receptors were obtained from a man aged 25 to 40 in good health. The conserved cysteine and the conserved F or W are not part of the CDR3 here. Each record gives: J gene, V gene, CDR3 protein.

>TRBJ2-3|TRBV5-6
ASSPAAGLDADTQY
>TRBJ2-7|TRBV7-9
ASSSALSAYEQY
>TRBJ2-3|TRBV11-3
ASSLGGGQGTDTQY
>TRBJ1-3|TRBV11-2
ASSLNSRDRGLGNTIY
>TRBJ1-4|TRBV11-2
ASAARGTPNEKLF
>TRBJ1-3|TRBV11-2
ASSFDGNTIY
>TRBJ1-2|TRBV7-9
ASSAPGTIYGYT
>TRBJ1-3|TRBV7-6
ASSPDRAGNTIY
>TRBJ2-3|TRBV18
ASSPPVAVRDTQY
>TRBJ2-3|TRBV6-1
ASGGVLGGDSDTQY
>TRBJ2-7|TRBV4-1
ASSQELAYYYEQY
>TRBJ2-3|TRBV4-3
ASSQVAGRTSGDTQY
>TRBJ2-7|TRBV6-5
ASSFQGTYEQY
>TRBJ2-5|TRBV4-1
ASSQVPFRAVKETQY
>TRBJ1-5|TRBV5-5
ASSKNGQGERGNQPQH
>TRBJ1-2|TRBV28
ASSPVWADPNYGYT
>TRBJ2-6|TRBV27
ASSISGQGAVGANVLT
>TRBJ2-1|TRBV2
ASSGRWREEGEQF
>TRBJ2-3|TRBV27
ASSLLGDSADTQY
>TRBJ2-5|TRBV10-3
AISESGGPQETQY
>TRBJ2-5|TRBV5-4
ASSLAGDEETQY
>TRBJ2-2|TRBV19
ASSSSPAGTGELF
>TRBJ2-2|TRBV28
ASSYGTGGSTGELF
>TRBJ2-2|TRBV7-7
ASSLVGGSGELF
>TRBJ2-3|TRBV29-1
SATMTSGTGVRTDTQY
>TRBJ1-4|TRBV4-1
ASSQRERRGEKLF
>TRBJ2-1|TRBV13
ASSLGWYEQF
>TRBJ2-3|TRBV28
ASSRTTGLSADTQY
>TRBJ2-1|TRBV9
ASSAPGGRANEQF
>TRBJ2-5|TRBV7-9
ASSLTASGNGETQY
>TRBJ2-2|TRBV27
ATLRNTGELF
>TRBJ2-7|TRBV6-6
APSAGTSYEQY
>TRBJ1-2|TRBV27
ASSELGGNNGYT
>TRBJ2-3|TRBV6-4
ASSVSGSTDTQY
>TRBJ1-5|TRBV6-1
ASSDEGAGNQPQH
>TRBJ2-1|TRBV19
ASSGSRQF
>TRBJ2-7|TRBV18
ASSPELHGSYEQY
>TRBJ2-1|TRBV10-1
ASSDGVDEQF
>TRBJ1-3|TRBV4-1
ASSQETGRSGNTIY
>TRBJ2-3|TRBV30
AWSGDRGLTDTQY
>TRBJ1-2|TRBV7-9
ASSSPGASDYGYT
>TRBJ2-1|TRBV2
ASILASSSYNEQF
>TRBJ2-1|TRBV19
ASSILSNEQF
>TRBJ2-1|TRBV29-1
SVEDLGNEQF
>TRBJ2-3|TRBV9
ASSVVEGGATDTQY
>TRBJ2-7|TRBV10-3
AIRDRDGSYEQY
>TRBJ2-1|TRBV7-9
ASSSNVGPAYNEQF
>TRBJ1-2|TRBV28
ASSTPGTRYGYT
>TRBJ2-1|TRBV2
ASVVAGSSYNEQF
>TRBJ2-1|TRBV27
ASSYPAGDPPYNEQF
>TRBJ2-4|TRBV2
ASSVELAGDAKNIQY
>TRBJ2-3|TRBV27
ASSLRLAGGPQDTQY
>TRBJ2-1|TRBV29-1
SVSITADNEQF
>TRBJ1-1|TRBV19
ASSIGAGNTEAF